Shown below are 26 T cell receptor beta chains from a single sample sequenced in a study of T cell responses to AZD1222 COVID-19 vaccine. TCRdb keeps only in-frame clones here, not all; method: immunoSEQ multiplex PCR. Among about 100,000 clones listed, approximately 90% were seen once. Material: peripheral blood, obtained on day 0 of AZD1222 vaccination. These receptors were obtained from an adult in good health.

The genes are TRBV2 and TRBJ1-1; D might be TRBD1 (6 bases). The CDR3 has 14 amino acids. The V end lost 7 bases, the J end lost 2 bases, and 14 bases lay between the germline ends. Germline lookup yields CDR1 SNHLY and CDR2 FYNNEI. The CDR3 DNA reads TGTGCCAGCAATACTGACAGGTTCAACACTGAAGCTTTCTTT. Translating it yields CASNTDRFNTEAFF.

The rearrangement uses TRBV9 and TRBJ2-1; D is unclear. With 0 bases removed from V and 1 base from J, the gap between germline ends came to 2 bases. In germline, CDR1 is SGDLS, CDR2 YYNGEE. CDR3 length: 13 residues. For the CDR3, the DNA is TGTGCCAGCAGCGTAGAGTCCTACAATGAGCAGTTCTTC. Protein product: CASSVESYNEQFF. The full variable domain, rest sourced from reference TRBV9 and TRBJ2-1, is DSGVTQTPKHLITATGQRVTLRCSPRSGDLSVYWYQQSLDQGLQFLIQYYNGEERAKGNILERFSAQQFPDLHSELNLSSLELGDSALYFCASSVESYNEQFFGPGTRLTVL.

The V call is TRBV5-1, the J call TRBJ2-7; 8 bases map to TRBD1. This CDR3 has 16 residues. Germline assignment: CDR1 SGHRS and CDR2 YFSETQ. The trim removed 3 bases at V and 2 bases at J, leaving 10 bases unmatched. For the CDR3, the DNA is TGCGCCAGCAGCTCGCAACCGGGACAGGAAACCTACGAGCAGTACTTC. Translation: CASSSQPGQETYEQYF.

The CDR3, as DNA: TGTGCCATCAGTGAAAGAGCGGGGGATTACAATGAGCAGTTCTTC. Protein product: CAISERAGDYNEQFF. The chain joins TRBV10-3 to TRBJ2-1, with 8 positions matching TRBD2. The V gene end was trimmed by 3 bases and the J gene end by 4 bases; junction bases not matched to a gene: 5. CDR3 length equals 15 residues. CDR1 is ENHRY, CDR2 SYGVKD, per germline.

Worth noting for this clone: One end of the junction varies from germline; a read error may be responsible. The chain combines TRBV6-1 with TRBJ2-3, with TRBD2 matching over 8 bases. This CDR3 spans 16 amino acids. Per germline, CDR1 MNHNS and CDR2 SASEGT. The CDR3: CTSSDWRGESTDTQYF. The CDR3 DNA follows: TGTACCAGCAGTGATTGGCGGGGGGAAAGCACAGATACGCAGTATTTT.

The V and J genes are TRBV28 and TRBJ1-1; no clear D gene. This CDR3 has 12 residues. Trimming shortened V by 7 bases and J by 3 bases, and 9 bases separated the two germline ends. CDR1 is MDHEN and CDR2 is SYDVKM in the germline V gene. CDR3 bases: TGTGCCAGCAAAAGGGCGCACACTGAAGCTTTCTTT. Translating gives CASKRAHTEAFF.

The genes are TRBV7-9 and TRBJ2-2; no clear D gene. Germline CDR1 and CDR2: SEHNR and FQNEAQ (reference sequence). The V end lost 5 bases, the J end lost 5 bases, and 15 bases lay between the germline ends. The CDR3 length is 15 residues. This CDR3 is CASSARHRQTGELFF. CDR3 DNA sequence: TGTGCCAGCAGCGCAAGACACCGCCAGACCGGGGAGCTGTTTTTT.

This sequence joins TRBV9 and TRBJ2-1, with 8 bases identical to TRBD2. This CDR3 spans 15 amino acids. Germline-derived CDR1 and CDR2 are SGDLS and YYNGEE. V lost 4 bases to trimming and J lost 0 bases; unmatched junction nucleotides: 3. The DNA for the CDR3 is TGTGCCAGCAGCAGTAGCGGGGTCTCCTACAATGAGCAGTTCTTC. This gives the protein CASSSSGVSYNEQFF.

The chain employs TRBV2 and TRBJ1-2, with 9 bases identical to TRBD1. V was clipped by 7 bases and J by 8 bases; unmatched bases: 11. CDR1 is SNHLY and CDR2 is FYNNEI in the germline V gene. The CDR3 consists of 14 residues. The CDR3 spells CASTSNRGRRGYTF. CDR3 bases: TGTGCCAGCACCAGCAACAGGGGGCGACGAGGCTACACCTTC.

The CDR3: CASSQELNQPQHF. CDR3 nucleotides: TGTGCCAGCAGCCAAGAACTAAATCAGCCCCAGCATTTT. This chain links TRBV3-1 (or the pseudogene TRBV3-2) with TRBJ1-5; D not certain. Trimming shortened V by 0 bases and J by 4 bases, and 4 bases separated the two germline ends. The CDR3 is 13 residues long. Per germline, CDR1 LGHDT and CDR2 YNNKEL (reference sequence).

The CDR3 protein is CASSLEQTSPLHF. DNA of the CDR3: TGCGCCAGCAGCTTGGAACAGACCTCACCCCTCCACTTT. The gene calls are TRBV5-1 and TRBJ1-6, with D hard to call. This CDR3 spans 13 amino acids. V lost 0 bases and J 10 bases, leaving 8 bases between the germline ends. CDR1 and CDR2 from the germline V gene are SGHRS and YFSETQ.

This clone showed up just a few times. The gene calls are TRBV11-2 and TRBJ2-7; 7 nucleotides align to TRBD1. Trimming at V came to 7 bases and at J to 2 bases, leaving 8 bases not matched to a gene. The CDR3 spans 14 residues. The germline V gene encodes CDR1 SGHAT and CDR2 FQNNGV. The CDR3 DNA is TGTGCCAGCATATACAGGGGATCGGCCTACGAGCAGTACTTC. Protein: CASIYRGSAYEQYF.

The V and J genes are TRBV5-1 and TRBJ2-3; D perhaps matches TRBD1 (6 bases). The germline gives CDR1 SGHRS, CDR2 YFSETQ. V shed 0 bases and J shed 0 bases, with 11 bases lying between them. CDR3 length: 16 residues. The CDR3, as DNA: TGCGCCAGCAGCTTGGATGGCAGGGGTAGCACAGATACGCAGTATTTT. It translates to CASSLDGRGSTDTQYF.

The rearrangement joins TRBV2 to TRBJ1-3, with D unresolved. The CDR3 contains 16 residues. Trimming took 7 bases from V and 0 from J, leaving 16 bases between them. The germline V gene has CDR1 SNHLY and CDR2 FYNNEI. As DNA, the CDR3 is TGTGCCAGCACTTTTAGTCATTCCCGCTCTGGAAACACCATATATTTT. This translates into CASTFSHSRSGNTIYF.

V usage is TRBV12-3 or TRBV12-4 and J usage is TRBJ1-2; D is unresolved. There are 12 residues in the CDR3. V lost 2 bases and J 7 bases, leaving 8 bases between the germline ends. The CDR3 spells CASSLHTSGYTF. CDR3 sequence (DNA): TGTGCCAGCAGTTTACATACGTCTGGCTACACCTTC.

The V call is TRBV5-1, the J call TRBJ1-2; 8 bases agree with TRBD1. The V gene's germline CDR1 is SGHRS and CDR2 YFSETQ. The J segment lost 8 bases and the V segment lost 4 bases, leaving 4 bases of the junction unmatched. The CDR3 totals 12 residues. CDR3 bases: TGCGCCAGCAGCCCAGACAGGGGCGGCTACACCTTC. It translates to CASSPDRGGYTF.

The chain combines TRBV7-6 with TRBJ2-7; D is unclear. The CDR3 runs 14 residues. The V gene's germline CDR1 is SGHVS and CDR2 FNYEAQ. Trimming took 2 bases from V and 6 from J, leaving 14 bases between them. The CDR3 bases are TGTGCCAGCAGCTTAAGTCTCGCGTTGGTCGAGCAGTACTTC. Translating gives CASSLSLALVEQYF.

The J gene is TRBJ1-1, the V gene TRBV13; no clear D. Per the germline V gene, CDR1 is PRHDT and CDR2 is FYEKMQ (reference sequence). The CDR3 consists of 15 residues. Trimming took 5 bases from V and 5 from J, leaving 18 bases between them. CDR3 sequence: CASSLKGEGGTEAFF. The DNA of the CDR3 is TGTGCCAGCAGCCTAAAAGGAGAGGGAGGAACTGAAGCTTTCTTT.

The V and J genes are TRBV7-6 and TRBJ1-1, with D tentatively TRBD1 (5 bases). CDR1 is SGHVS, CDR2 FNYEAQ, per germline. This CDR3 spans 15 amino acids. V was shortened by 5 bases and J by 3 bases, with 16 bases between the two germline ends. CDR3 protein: CASSPSWGSDTEAFF. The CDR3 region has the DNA TGTGCCAGCAGCCCCTCGTGGGGGTCGGACACTGAAGCTTTCTTT.

This CDR3 is CASSVNSDQHF. In DNA, the CDR3 is TGTGCCAGCAGTGTTAACAGCGACCAGCATTTT. This chain joins TRBV28 and TRBJ1-5; no firm D call. Germline CDR1 MDHEN, CDR2 SYDVKM. V lost 5 bases and J lost 12, with 11 bases in between. CDR3 length: 11 residues. The whole variable domain, filled in from reference TRBV28 and TRBJ1-5, reads DVKVTQSSRYLVKRTGEKVFLECVQDMDHENMFWYRQDPGLGLRLIYFSYDVKMKEKGDIPEGYSVSREKKERFSLILESASTNQTSMYLCASSVNSDQHFGDGTRLSIL.

CDR3 amino acids: CASKTLRANYGYTF. In DNA, the CDR3 is TGTGCCAGCAAGACTTTACGGGCTAACTATGGCTACACCTTC. V is TRBV27 and J is TRBJ1-2; D uncertain. This CDR3 is 14 amino acids long. V was trimmed by 7 bases and J by 0 bases, leaving 12 bases between them. CDR1 and CDR2 (germline): MNHEY, SMNVEV (reference sequence).

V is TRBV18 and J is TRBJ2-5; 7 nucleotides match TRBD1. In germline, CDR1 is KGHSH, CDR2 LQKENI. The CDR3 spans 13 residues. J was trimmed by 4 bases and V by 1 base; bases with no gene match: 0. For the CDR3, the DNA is TGTGCCAGCTCACCACACAGGGGAGAGACCCAGTACTTC. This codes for CASSPHRGETQYF.

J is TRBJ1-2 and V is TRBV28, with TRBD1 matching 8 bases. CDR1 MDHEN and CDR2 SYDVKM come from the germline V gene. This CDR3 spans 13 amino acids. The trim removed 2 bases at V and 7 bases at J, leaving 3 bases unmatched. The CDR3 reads CASSLTGQGGYTF. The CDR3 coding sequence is TGTGCCAGCAGTTTAACCGGACAGGGTGGCTACACCTTC.

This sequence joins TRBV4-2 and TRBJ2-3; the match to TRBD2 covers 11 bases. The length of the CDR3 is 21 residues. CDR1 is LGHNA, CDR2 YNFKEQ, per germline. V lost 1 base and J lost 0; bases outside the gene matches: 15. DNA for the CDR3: TGTGCCAGCAGCCAAGCGGGGCTAGCGGGGGGACTAGTACGGAGCACAGATACGCAGTATTTT. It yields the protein CASSQAGLAGGLVRSTDTQYF.

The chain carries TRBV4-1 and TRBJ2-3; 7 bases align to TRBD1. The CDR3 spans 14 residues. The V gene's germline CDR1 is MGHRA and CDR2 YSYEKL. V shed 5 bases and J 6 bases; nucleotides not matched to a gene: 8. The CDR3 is CASSFEGAQDTQYF. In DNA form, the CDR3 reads TGCGCCAGCAGCTTCGAGGGGGCCCAGGATACGCAGTATTTT.

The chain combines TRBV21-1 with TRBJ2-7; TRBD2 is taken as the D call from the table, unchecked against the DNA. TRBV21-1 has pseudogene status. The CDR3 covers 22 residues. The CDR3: CASSTPPDWTSGTAELNYEQYF. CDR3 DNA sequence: TGTGCCAGCAGCACACCACCGGATTGGACTAGCGGGACCGCAGAATTGAACTACGAGCAGTACTTC.